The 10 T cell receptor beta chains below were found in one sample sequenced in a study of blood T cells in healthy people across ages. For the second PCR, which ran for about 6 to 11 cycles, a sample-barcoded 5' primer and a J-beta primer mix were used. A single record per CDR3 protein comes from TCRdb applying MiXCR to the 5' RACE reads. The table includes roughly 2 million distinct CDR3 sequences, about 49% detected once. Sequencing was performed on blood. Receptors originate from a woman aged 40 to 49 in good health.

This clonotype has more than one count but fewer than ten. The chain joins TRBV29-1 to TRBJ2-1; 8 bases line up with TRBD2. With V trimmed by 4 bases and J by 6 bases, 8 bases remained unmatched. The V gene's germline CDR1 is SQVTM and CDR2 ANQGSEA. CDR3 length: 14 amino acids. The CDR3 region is CSVVGGTRLNEQFF. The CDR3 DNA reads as TGCAGCGTTGTGGGCGGGACTAGGCTCAATGAGCAGTTCTTC.

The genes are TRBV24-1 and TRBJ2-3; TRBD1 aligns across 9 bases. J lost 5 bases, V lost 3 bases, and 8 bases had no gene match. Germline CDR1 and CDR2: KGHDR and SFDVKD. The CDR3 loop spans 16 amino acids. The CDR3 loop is CATSDSVGQGGDTQYF. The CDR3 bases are TGTGCCACCAGTGATAGTGTGGGACAGGGTGGAGATACGCAGTATTTT.

The CDR3 coding sequence is TGTGCCATCAGTGAGGCGTTCTACAATGAGCAGTTCTTC. Protein product: CAISEAFYNEQFF. This chain joins TRBV10-3 and TRBJ2-1; no reliable D call. This CDR3 region has 13 residues. In germline, CDR1 is ENHRY, CDR2 SYGVKD. Trimming removed 2 bases at V and 3 bases at J, with 5 bases between.

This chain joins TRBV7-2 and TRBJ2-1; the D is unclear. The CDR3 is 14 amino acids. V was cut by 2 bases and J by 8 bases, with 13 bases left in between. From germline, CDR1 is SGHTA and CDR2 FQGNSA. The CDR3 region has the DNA TGTGCCAGCAGCTTATGGTCGGCAGATGATGAGCAGTTCTTC. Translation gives CASSLWSADDEQFF.

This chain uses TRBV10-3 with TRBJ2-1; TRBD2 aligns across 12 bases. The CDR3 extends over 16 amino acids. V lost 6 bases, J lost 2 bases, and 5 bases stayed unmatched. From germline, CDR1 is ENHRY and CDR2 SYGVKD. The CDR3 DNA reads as TGTGCCATCAGAGAGGCTAGCGGGGGGGCCTACAATGAGCAGTTCTTC. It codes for CAIREASGGAYNEQFF.

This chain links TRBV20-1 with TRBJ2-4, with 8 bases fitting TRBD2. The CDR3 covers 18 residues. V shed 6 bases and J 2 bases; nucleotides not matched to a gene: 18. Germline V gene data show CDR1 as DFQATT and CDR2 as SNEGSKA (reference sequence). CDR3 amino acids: CSARGRGDRHETKNIQYF. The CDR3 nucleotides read TGCAGTGCCCGCGGGCGGGGGGACCGACACGAGACCAAAAACATTCAGTACTTC.

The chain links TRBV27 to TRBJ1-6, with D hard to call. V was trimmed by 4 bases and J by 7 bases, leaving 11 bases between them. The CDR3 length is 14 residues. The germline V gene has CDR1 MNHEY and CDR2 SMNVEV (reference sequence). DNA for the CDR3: TGTGCCAGCAGTTCGGGGAGAAGAAATTCACCCCTCCACTTT. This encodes CASSSGRRNSPLHF.

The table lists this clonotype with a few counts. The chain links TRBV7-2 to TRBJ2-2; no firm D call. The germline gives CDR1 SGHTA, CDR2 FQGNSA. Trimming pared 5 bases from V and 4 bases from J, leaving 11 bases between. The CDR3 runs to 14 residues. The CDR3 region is CASSHLLATGELFF. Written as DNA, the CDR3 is TGTGCCAGCAGCCACCTACTGGCCACCGGGGAGCTGTTTTTT.

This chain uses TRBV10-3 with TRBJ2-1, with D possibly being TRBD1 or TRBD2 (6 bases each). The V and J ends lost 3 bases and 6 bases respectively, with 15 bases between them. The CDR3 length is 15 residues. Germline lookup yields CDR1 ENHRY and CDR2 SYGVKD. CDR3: CAISEIGGGPNEQFF. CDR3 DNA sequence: TGTGCCATCAGTGAAATAGGAGGGGGTCCCAATGAGCAGTTCTTC.

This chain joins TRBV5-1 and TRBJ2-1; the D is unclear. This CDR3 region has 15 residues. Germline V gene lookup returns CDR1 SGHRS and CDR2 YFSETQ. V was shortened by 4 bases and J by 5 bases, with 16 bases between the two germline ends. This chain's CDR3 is CASSPRRGNHNEQFF. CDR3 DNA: TGCGCCAGCAGCCCACGTCGAGGAAATCACAATGAGCAGTTCTTC. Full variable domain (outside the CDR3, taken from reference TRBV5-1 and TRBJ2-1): KAGVTQTPRYLIKTRGQQVTLSCSPISGHRSVSWYQQTPGQGLQFLFEYFSETQRNKGNFPGRFSGRQFSNSRSEMNVSTLELGDSALYLCASSPRRGNHNEQFFGPGTRLTVL.